These 8 T cell receptor beta chains came from one sample sequenced in a study of CD8 T cells in ankylosing spondylitis. Whole-study results and caveats: Among TCR beta sequences, a motif of several highly homologous variants appeared characteristic of ankylosing spondylitis blood.

For these receptors, no antigen is known. MiXCR, applied by TCRdb to the 5' RACE reads, yields one record per CDR3 protein. Of around 490,000 distinct CDR3 sequences in the sample, about 5.4% are singletons; the top ten hold under 4.5%. Sequenced sample: blood, either unsorted or a sorted T cell fraction (not recorded which). The receptors here all came from a male donor with ankylosing spondylitis.

The sample holds many counts of this clonotype. This chain joins TRBV29-1 and TRBJ2-2; TRBD2 might be the D (6 bases). Germline values: CDR1 SQVTM, CDR2 ANQGSEA. This CDR3 region has 16 residues. V lost 7 bases to trimming and J lost 6 bases, with 24 bases between them. The CDR3 loop is CSALRGTRLRPGELFF. CDR3 DNA sequence: TGCAGCGCCCTAAGAGGGACTCGACTCCGTCCCGGGGAGCTGTTTTTT.

The table lists this clonotype with a few counts. The chain recombines TRBV20-1 with TRBJ2-2; D might be TRBD1 (6 bases). CDR1 is DFQATT, CDR2 SNEGSKA, per germline (reference sequence). CDR3 length: 16 residues. The ends were cut back, 3 bases at V and 5 bases at J, with 19 bases in the middle. The CDR3 spells CSASAQGSKRTGELFF. The DNA of the CDR3 is TGCAGTGCTAGTGCTCAGGGGTCCAAACGTACCGGGGAGCTGTTTTTT.

The V gene is TRBV15, the J gene TRBJ2-6; D gene ambiguous. The CDR3 totals 16 residues. Between the trimmed V and J ends, which lost 0 bases and 3 bases, there was a span of 9 bases. Germline V gene data show CDR1 as LNHNV and CDR2 as YYDKDF (reference sequence). The CDR3 protein is CATSRDRAGGANVLTF. The CDR3, as DNA: TGTGCCACCAGCAGAGATCGGGCCGGTGGGGCCAACGTCCTGACTTTC.

This clonotype appeared many times. The chain has TRBV4-2 and TRBJ2-1; 11 bases fit TRBD2. CDR1 is LGHNA and CDR2 is YNFKEQ in the germline V gene. The CDR3 consists of 15 residues. V lost 0 bases, J lost 14 bases, and 9 bases stayed unmatched. The CDR3 DNA reads TGTGCCAGCAGCCAAGATGGGGTAGCGGGGGGGGTGGAGTTCTTC. This codes for CASSQDGVAGGVEFF.

This clonotype has ten or more counts. V and J are TRBV7-2 and TRBJ2-2; perhaps D is TRBD1 or TRBD2 (5 bases each). From germline, CDR1 is SGHTA and CDR2 FQGNSA. The CDR3 spans 14 residues. The germline V and J ends were trimmed by 3 bases and 4 bases, with 9 bases remaining between them. CDR3 sequence (DNA): TGTGCCAGCAGCTTCCCGGGGACCACCGGGGAGCTGTTTTTT. Translating it yields CASSFPGTTGELFF.

This clonotype was counted ten times or more. CDR3 protein: CASSGADNTGELFF. In nucleotides, the CDR3 is TGCGCCAGCAGCGGGGCGGATAACACCGGGGAGCTGTTTTTT. The chain combines TRBV5-1 with TRBJ2-2; a weak D match, TRBD1 (5 bases). Deletions cut 4 bases from V and 2 bases from J, with 9 bases between. The germline CDR1 and CDR2 sequences are SGHRS and YFSETQ. The CDR3 length is 14 residues.

This clonotype was seen a few times. V is TRBV28 and J is TRBJ2-1; perhaps TRBD2 as D (6 bases). Germline CDR1 reads MDHEN; CDR2 reads SYDVKM. This CDR3 contains 14 residues. The germline V and J ends were trimmed by 3 bases and 7 bases, with 13 bases remaining between them. Here the CDR3 reads CASSLYGEVNEQFF. The CDR3 nucleotides read TGTGCCAGCAGTTTGTATGGGGAGGTGAATGAGCAGTTCTTC.

The rearrangement links TRBV4-2 to TRBJ2-6; maybe TRBD2 (5 bases). With 5 bases removed from V and 0 bases from J, the gap between germline ends came to 14 bases. The CDR3 sequence is 17 residues long. Germline loops: CDR1 LGHNA, CDR2 YNFKEQ. CDR3 coding DNA: TGTGCCAGCAGCGGGCGAGCGGCGACCTCTGGGGCCAACGTCCTGACTTTC. Protein: CASSGRAATSGANVLTF.